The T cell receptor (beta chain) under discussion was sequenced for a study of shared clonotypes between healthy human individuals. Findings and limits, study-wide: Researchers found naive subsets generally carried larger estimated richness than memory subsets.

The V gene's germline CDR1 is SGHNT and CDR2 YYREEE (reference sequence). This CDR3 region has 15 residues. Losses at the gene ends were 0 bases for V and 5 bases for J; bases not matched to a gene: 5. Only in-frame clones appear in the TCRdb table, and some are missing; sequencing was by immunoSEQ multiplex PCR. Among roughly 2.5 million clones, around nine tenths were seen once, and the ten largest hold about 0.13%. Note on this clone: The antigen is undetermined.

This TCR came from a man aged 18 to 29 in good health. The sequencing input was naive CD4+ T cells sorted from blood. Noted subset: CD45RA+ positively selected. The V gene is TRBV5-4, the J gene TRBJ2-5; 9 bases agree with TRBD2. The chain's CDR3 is CASSLVAGGMETQYF. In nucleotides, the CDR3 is TGTGCCAGCAGCTTGGTGGCGGGAGGGATGGAGACCCAGTACTTC. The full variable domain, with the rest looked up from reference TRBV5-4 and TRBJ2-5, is ETGVTQSPTHLIKTRGQQVTLRCSSQSGHNTVSWYQQALGQGPQFIFQYYREEENGRGNFPPRFSGLQFPNYSSELNVNALELDDSALYLCASSLVAGGMETQYFGPGTRLLVL.